These 2 T cell receptor beta chains originate from one sample sequenced in a study of OX40 agonist ivuxolimab in advanced cancers. TCRdb's table, derived via immunoSEQ multiplex PCR, lists solely in-frame clones and lacks some. This table has about 97,000 clones, about 86% appearing once. Sequenced here: CD4+ or CD8+ T cells sorted from blood, sampled in a trial of the OX40 agonist ivuxolimab. These TCRs come from an adult with an advanced solid tumor such as melanoma, head and neck, liver or kidney cancer.

This clone occurred once. The chain's CDR3 is CASSPDVSTNEKLFF. The CDR3 DNA reads TGTGCCAGCTCACCGGACGTATCAACTAATGAAAAACTGTTTTTT. The chain links TRBV18 to TRBJ1-4; D unclear. V shed 3 bases and J shed 0 bases, with 8 bases lying between them. Germline assignment: CDR1 KGHSH and CDR2 LQKENI. The CDR3 consists of 15 residues.

The rearrangement uses TRBV6-1 and TRBJ2-7, with 8 positions matching TRBD1. V shed 5 bases, J shed 9 bases, and the junction held 12 bases outside the gene matches. CDR1 and CDR2 from the germline V gene are MNHNS and SASEGT. The CDR3 consists of 14 residues. CDR3 nucleotides: TGTGCCAGCAGTACCCGGGACAGGCCCTCGGGGCAGTACTTC. Amino acid sequence: CASSTRDRPSGQYF.